This TCR beta chain was captured by sequencing in a study of T cell clones after liver transplantation. Study background: Without induction therapy, subjects received standard immunosuppression until 12-24 months post-transplant. Timepoints were pre-transplant, pre-withdrawal, and after withdrawal was completed or failed. Points from the study as a whole: The donor-reactive repertoire was only partly measurable in a couple of subjects, lacking donor cells.

Produced via immunoSEQ multiplex PCR; TCRdb's table is partial and in-frame only. Here the sample spans tens of thousands of clones, 70% to 85% being singletons. V lost 1 base and J 3 bases, leaving 9 bases between the germline ends. CDR3 length equals 15 residues. Germline V gives CDR1 SGHDN, CDR2 FVKESK. With respect to this clone: The antigen is unknown.

This sequence joins TRBV14 and TRBJ2-2; TRBD1 might be the D (5 bases). The sequencing used CD4+ T cells from blood, collected approximately 3.5 years after liver transplant. The source of this sequence is a human patient who received a liver transplant. Part of the T cells may come from the graft donor. In DNA, the CDR3 is TGTGCCAGCAGCCAAGTTTCAGGGTACACCGGGGAGCTGTTTTTT. This codes for CASSQVSGYTGELFF. The variable domain in full, with the rest retrieved from reference TRBV14 and TRBJ2-2, is EAGVTQFPSHSVIEKGQTVTLRCDPISGHDNLYWYRRVMGKEIKFLLHFVKESKQDESGMPNNRFLAERTGGTYSTLKVQPAELEDSGVYFCASSQVSGYTGELFFGEGSRLTVL.